A selection of T cell receptor beta chains follows, all from one sample in a study of blood T cell repertoires in COVID-19. The protocol was immunoSEQ multiplex PCR, while the TCRdb copy is restricted to in-frame clones and leaves out a portion. Altogether over 35,000 clones are present, around 79% being singletons, with the ten largest covering roughly 21%. The sample consisted of peripheral blood. These receptors were taken from a man aged 70-80 years with acute or convalescent COVID-19. Both conserved end residues are part of each CDR3. The order of the fields is J gene, clone size, D gene, V gene, CDR3 protein, CDR3 DNA. D genes are given only for firm matches. Clone size is shown for a subset of rows, as once, few, many or a class of expanded clone.

j_gene: TRBJ1-1; abundance: NA; d_gene: TRBD1; v_gene: TRBV6-6; CDR3aa: CASTKRGQGLNTEAFF; CDR3nt: TGTGCCAGCACCAAAAGGGGACAGGGGCTGAACACTGAAGCTTTCTTT
j_gene: TRBJ2-7; abundance: NA; d_gene: TRBD2; v_gene: TRBV28; CDR3aa: CASSLGTTYEQYF; CDR3nt: TGTGCCAGCAGTTTGGGGACTACCTACGAGCAGTACTTC
j_gene: TRBJ2-1; abundance: NA; d_gene: NA; v_gene: TRBV18; CDR3aa: CASSPPSQANEQFF; CDR3nt: TGTGCCAGCTCACCACCGTCACAGGCCAATGAGCAGTTCTTC
j_gene: TRBJ2-1; abundance: NA; d_gene: NA; v_gene: TRBV29-1; CDR3aa: CSVVSPISYNEQFF; CDR3nt: TGCAGCGTTGTTTCTCCTATCTCCTACAATGAGCAGTTCTTC
j_gene: TRBJ2-7; abundance: NA; d_gene: NA; v_gene: TRBV28; CDR3aa: CASSLSAGNSYEQYF; CDR3nt: TGTGCCAGCAGTTTATCCGCCGGGAACTCCTACGAGCAGTACTTC
j_gene: TRBJ2-1; abundance: NA; d_gene: NA; v_gene: TRBV9; CDR3aa: CASSVGYGYNEQFF; CDR3nt: TGTGCCAGCAGCGTAGGTTACGGTTACAATGAGCAGTTCTTC
j_gene: TRBJ2-1; abundance: few; d_gene: TRBD2; v_gene: TRBV27; CDR3aa: CASKLIGPSGKYNEQFF; CDR3nt: TGTGCCAGCAAACTTATAGGGCCTAGCGGGAAGTACAATGAGCAGTTCTTC
j_gene: TRBJ2-3; abundance: NA; d_gene: TRBD2; v_gene: TRBV9; CDR3aa: CASSVAGTSGSRADTQYF; CDR3nt: TGTGCCAGCAGCGTAGCCGGGACTAGCGGGAGCCGGGCGGATACGCAGTATTTT
j_gene: TRBJ1-2; abundance: NA; d_gene: TRBD1; v_gene: TRBV6-5; CDR3aa: CASSSGTGSGYTF; CDR3nt: TGTGCCAGCAGCTCCGGGACAGGGTCTGGCTACACCTTC
j_gene: TRBJ2-1; abundance: NA; d_gene: TRBD2; v_gene: TRBV24-1; CDR3aa: CATSDPTSGRAMKDEQFF; CDR3nt: TGTGCCACCAGTGACCCGACTAGCGGGAGGGCCATGAAGGATGAGCAGTTCTTC
j_gene: TRBJ2-7; abundance: NA; d_gene: TRBD1; v_gene: TRBV10-2; CDR3aa: CASHSGQGLYEQYF; CDR3nt: TGCGCCAGCCATTCCGGACAGGGCCTCTACGAGCAGTACTTC
j_gene: TRBJ2-5; abundance: NA; d_gene: TRBD1; v_gene: TRBV7-2; CDR3aa: CASSLVTGKETQYF; CDR3nt: TGTGCCAGCAGCTTAGTGACAGGGAAAGAGACCCAGTACTTC
j_gene: TRBJ2-7; abundance: NA; d_gene: TRBD2; v_gene: TRBV29-1; CDR3aa: CSVATLAGAYEQYF; CDR3nt: TGCAGCGTTGCCACACTAGCGGGAGCCTACGAGCAGTACTTC
j_gene: TRBJ1-2; abundance: NA; d_gene: NA; v_gene: TRBV10-3; CDR3aa: CAISEAQGFYGYTF; CDR3nt: TGTGCCATCAGTGAGGCGCAGGGGTTCTATGGCTACACCTTC
j_gene: TRBJ1-4; abundance: NA; d_gene: NA; v_gene: TRBV5-5; CDR3aa: CASSPSPATNEKLFF; CDR3nt: TGTGCCAGCAGCCCCTCCCCTGCAACTAATGAAAAACTGTTTTTT
j_gene: TRBJ2-3; abundance: NA; d_gene: NA; v_gene: TRBV5-1; CDR3aa: CASSLGSRDTQYF; CDR3nt: TGCGCCAGCAGCTTGGGGAGTCGGGATACGCAGTATTTT
j_gene: TRBJ2-5; abundance: once; d_gene: NA; v_gene: TRBV12-3/TRBV12-4; CDR3aa: CASSYREQETQYF; CDR3nt: TGTGCCAGCAGTTACAGGGAACAAGAGACCCAGTACTTC
j_gene: TRBJ2-2; abundance: NA; d_gene: NA; v_gene: TRBV18; CDR3aa: CASGDRRDTGELFF; CDR3nt: TGTGCCAGCGGAGATCGTCGGGACACCGGGGAGCTGTTTTTT
j_gene: TRBJ2-2; abundance: NA; d_gene: NA; v_gene: TRBV10-3; CDR3aa: CAISDPRGGTANTGELFF; CDR3nt: TGTGCCATCAGTGACCCCAGAGGAGGGACAGCAAACACCGGGGAGCTGTTTTTT
j_gene: TRBJ2-2; abundance: NA; d_gene: NA; v_gene: TRBV2; CDR3aa: CASRVLITGELFF; CDR3nt: TGTGCCAGCAGGGTACTGATCACCGGGGAGCTGTTTTTT
j_gene: TRBJ2-7; abundance: NA; d_gene: TRBD2; v_gene: TRBV6-2/TRBV6-3; CDR3aa: CASSYSPTSGRANSYEQYF; CDR3nt: TGTGCCAGCAGTTACTCACCGACTAGCGGGAGGGCCAACTCCTACGAGCAGTACTTC
j_gene: TRBJ2-3; abundance: NA; d_gene: NA; v_gene: TRBV9; CDR3aa: CASSEAGNTDTQYF; CDR3nt: TGTGCCAGCTCCGAGGCGGGCAACACAGATACGCAGTATTTT
j_gene: TRBJ2-1; abundance: few; d_gene: NA; v_gene: TRBV14; CDR3aa: CASSPWTGYNEQFF; CDR3nt: TGTGCCAGCAGCCCGTGGACTGGCTACAATGAGCAGTTCTTC
j_gene: TRBJ2-1; abundance: NA; d_gene: TRBD2; v_gene: TRBV19; CDR3aa: CASTIGTSGRNEQFF; CDR3nt: TGTGCCAGTACCATCGGGACTAGCGGTCGCAATGAGCAGTTCTTC
j_gene: TRBJ2-7; abundance: NA; d_gene: NA; v_gene: TRBV28; CDR3aa: CASRLGAALYEQYF; CDR3nt: TGTGCCAGCAGGCTGGGGGCGGCCCTATACGAGCAGTACTTC